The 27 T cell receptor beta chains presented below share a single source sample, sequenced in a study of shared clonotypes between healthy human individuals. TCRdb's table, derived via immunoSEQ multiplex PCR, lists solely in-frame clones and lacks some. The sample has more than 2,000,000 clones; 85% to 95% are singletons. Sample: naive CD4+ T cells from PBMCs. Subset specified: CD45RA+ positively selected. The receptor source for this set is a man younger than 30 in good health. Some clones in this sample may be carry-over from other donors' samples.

The CDR3 DNA sequence: TGTGCCAGCAGTTCGCGGTTGCTCAGTGAGCAGTTCTTC. Translating gives CASSSRLLSEQFF. The genes are TRBV6-5 and TRBJ2-1; no firm D call. The germline V gene encodes CDR1 MNHEY and CDR2 SVGAGI. V shed 4 bases and J shed 9 bases, with 13 bases lying between them. The CDR3 extends over 13 amino acids.

CDR3 sequence (DNA): TGTGCCAGCAGTCACCGACAGGCGGGGGGCAATCAGCCCCAGCATTTT. Translation: CASSHRQAGGNQPQHF. The rearrangement uses TRBV28 and TRBJ1-5; the D gene is possibly TRBD1 (6 bases). The CDR3 runs 16 residues. V lost 5 bases and J 2 bases, leaving 16 bases between the germline ends. The germline gives CDR1 MDHEN, CDR2 SYDVKM.

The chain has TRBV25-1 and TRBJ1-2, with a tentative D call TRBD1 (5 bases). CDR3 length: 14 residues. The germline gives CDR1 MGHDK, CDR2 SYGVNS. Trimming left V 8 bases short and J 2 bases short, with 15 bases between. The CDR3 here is CASQKQARNYGYTF. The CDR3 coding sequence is TGTGCCAGCCAAAAACAGGCTCGGAACTATGGCTACACCTTC.

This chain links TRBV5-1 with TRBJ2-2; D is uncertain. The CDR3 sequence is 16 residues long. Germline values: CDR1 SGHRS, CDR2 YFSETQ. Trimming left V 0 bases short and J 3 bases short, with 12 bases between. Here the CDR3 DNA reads TGCGCCAGCAGCTTGGAGGGCGGACCCGACACCGGGGAGCTGTTTTTT. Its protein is CASSLEGGPDTGELFF.

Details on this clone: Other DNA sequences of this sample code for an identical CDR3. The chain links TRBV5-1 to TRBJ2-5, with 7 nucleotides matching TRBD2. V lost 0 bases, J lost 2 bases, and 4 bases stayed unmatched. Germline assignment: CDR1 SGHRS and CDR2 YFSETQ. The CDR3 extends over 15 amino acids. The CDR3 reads CASSLAGGSQETQYF. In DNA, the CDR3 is TGCGCCAGCAGCTTGGCCGGGGGGAGTCAAGAGACCCAGTACTTC.

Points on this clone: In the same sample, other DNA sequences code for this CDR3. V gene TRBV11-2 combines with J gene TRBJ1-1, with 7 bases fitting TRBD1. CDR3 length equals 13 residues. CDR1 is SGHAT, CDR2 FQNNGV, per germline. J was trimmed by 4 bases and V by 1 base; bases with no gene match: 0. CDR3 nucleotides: TGTGCCAGCAGCTTAGCAGGGGGCACTGAAGCTTTCTTT. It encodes CASSLAGGTEAFF.

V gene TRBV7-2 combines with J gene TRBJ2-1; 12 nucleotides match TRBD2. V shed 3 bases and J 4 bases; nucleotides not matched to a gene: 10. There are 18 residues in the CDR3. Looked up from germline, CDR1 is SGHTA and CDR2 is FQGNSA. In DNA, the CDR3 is TGTGCCAGCAGCTTGCGGGCTAGCGGGAGGGCCCCGTACAATGAGCAGTTCTTC. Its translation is CASSLRASGRAPYNEQFF.

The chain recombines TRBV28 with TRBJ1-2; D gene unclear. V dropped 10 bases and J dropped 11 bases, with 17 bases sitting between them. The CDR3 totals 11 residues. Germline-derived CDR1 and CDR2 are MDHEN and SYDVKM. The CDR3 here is CAIKDGWRYTF. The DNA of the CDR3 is TGTGCCATCAAGGACGGTTGGAGGTACACCTTC.

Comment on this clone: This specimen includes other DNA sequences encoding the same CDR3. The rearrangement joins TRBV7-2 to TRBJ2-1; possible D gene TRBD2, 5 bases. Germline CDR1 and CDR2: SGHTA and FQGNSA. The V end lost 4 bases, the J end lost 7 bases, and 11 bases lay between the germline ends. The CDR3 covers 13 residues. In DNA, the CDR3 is TGTGCCAGCAGCTCCTACACGGGAAATGAGCAGTTCTTC. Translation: CASSSYTGNEQFF. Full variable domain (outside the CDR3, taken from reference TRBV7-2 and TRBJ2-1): GAGVSQSPSNKVTEKGKDVELRCDPISGHTALYWYRQSLGQGLEFLIYFQGNSAPDKSGLPSDRFSAERTGGSVSTLTIQRTQQEDSAVYLCASSSYTGNEQFFGPGTRLTVL.

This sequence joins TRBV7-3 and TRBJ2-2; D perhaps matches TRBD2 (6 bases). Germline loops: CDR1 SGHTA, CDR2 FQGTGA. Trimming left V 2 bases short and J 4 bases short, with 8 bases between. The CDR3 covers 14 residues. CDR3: CASSLGLTTGELFF. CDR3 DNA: TGTGCCAGCAGCTTAGGACTAACCACCGGGGAGCTGTTTTTT.

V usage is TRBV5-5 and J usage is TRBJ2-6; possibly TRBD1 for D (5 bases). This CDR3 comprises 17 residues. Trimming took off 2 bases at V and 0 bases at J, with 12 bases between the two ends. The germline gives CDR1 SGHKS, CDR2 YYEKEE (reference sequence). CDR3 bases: TGTGCCAGCAGCTTTTCTGCAGGGCTCTCTGGGGCCAACGTCCTGACTTTC. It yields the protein CASSFSAGLSGANVLTF.

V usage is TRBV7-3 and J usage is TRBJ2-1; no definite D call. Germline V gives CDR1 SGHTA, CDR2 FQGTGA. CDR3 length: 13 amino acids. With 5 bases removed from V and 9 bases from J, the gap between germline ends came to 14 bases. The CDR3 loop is CASSATGRSEQFF. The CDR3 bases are TGTGCCAGCAGCGCGACTGGGCGTTCTGAGCAGTTCTTC. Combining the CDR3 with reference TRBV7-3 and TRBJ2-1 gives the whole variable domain GAGVSQTPSNKVTEKGKYVELRCDPISGHTALYWYRQSLGQGPEFLIYFQGTGAADDSGLPNDRFFAVRPEGSVSTLKIQRTERGDSAVYLCASSATGRSEQFFGPGTRLTVL.

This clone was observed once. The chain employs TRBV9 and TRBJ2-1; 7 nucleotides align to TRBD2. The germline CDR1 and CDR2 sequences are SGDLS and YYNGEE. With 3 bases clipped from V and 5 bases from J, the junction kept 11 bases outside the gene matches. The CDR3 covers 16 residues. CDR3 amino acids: CASSEQAGTIHNEQFF. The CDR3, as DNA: TGTGCCAGCAGCGAACAAGCCGGGACTATCCACAATGAGCAGTTCTTC.

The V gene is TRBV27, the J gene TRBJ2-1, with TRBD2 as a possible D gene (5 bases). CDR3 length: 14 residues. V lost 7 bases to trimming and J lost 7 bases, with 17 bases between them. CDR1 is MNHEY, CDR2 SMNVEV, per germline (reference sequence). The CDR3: CASKPGRRVNEQFF. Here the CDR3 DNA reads TGTGCCAGCAAGCCCGGAAGGCGGGTGAATGAGCAGTTCTTC.

CDR3 DNA: TGTGCCTGGAGTACTGGGAGCCACAATGAGCAGTTCTTC. Protein product: CAWSTGSHNEQFF. The V gene is TRBV30, the J gene TRBJ2-1; tentative D call: TRBD2 (5 bases). This CDR3 has 13 amino acids. The V end was cut by 2 bases, the J end by 5 bases, with 10 bases between. Germline V CDR1 and CDR2: GTSNPN, SVGIG (reference sequence).

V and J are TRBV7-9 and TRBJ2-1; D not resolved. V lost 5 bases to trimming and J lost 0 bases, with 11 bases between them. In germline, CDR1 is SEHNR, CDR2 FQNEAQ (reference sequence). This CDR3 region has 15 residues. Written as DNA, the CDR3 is TGTGCCAGCAGCCTTAGCACAATCTCCTACAATGAGCAGTTCTTC. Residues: CASSLSTISYNEQFF. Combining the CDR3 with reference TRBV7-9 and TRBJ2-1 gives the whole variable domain DTGVSQNPRHKITKRGQNVTFRCDPISEHNRLYWYRQTLGQGPEFLTYFQNEAQLEKSRLLSDRFSAERPKGSFSTLEIQRTEQGDSAMYLCASSLSTISYNEQFFGPGTRLTVL.

Written as DNA, the CDR3 is TGTGCCAGCAGCTGGACGGCCGGGCACGAGCAGTACTTC. The encoded protein is CASSWTAGHEQYF. The rearrangement links TRBV7-8 to TRBJ2-7, with no clear D. This CDR3 spans 13 amino acids. V gave up 4 bases and J gave up 5 bases, with 12 bases separating them. Germline V gene sequence: CDR1 SGHVS, CDR2 FQNEAQ.

The CDR3 protein is CASSGGNSYEQYF. As DNA, the CDR3 is TGTGCCAGCAGTGGGGGCAACTCCTACGAGCAGTACTTC. This sequence joins TRBV6-1 and TRBJ2-7, with D maybe TRBD1 (5 bases). V lost 4 bases to trimming and J lost 0 bases, with 7 bases between them. The CDR3 totals 13 residues. In germline, CDR1 is MNHNS, CDR2 SASEGT.

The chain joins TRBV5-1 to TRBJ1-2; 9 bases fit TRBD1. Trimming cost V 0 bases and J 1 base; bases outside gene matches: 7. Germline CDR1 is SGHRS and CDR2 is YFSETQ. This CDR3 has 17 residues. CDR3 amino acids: CASSLALTGGINYGYTF. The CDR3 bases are TGCGCCAGCAGCTTGGCCTTGACAGGGGGAATTAACTATGGCTACACCTTC.

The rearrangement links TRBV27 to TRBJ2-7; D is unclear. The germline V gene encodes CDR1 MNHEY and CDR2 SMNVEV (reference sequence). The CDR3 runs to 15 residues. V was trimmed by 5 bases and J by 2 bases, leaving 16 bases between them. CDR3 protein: CASSRTAFGTYEQYF. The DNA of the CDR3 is TGTGCCAGCAGTAGAACAGCCTTTGGAACCTACGAGCAGTACTTC.

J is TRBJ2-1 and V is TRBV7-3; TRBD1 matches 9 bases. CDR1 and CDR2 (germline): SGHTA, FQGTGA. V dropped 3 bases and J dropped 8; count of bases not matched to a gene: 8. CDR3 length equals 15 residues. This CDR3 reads CASSLGGQGADEQFF. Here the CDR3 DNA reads TGTGCCAGCAGCTTGGGGGGACAGGGTGCTGATGAGCAGTTCTTC.

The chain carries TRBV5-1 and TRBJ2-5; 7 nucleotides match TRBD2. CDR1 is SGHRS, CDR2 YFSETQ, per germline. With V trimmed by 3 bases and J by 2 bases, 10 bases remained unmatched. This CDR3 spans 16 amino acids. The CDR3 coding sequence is TGCGCCAGCAGCTCCTTGGGGTTAGCGGGTCAAGAGACCCAGTACTTC. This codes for CASSSLGLAGQETQYF.

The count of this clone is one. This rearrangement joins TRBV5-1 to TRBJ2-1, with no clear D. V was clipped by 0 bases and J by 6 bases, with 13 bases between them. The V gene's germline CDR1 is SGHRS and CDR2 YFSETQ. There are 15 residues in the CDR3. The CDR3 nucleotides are TGCGCCAGCAGCTTGGCCGGAGCGCACCTCAATGAGCAGTTCTTC. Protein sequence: CASSLAGAHLNEQFF.

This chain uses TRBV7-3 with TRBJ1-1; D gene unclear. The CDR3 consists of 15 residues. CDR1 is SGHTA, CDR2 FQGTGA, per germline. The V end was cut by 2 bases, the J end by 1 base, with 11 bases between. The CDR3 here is CASSLWAGGNTEAFF. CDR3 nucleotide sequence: TGTGCCAGCAGCTTATGGGCAGGCGGGAACACTGAAGCTTTCTTT. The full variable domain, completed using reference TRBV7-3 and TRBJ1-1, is GAGVSQTPSNKVTEKGKYVELRCDPISGHTALYWYRQSLGQGPEFLIYFQGTGAADDSGLPNDRFFAVRPEGSVSTLKIQRTERGDSAVYLCASSLWAGGNTEAFFGQGTRLTVV.

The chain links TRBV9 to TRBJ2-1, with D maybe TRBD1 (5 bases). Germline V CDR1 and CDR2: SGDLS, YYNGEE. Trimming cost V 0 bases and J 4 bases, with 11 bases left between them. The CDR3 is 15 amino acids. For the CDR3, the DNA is TGTGCCAGCAGCGTAGAAAATCCAGGGTACAATGAGCAGTTCTTC. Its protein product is CASSVENPGYNEQFF.

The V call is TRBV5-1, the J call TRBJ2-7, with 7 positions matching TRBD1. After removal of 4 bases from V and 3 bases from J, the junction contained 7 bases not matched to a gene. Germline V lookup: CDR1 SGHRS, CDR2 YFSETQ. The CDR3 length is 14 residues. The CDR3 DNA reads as TGCGCCAGCAGCCCGGGACAGAGCCGCTACGAGCAGTACTTC. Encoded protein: CASSPGQSRYEQYF.

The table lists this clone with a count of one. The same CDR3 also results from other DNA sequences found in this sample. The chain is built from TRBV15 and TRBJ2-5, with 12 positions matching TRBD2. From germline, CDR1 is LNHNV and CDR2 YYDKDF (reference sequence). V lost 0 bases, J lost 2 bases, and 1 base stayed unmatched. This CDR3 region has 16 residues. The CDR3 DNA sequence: TGTGCCACCAGCAGAGATCTAGCGGGAGGGCAAGAGACCCAGTACTTC. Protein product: CATSRDLAGGQETQYF.